Presented here are 29 T cell receptor beta chains from one specimen sequenced in a study of shared clonotypes between healthy human individuals. The table came from immunoSEQ multiplex PCR; TCRdb's copy has only in-frame clones and leaves some out. The sample holds 500,000 to 700,000 clones, around 95% seen once. Naive CD8 cells lacked CD45RO and underwent positive selection for CCR7, leaving out terminally differentiated effector memory CD45RA+ cells. The material sequenced was naive CD8+ T cells sorted from blood. The receptors shown here come from a woman aged 25-40 years in good health.

The V and J genes are TRBV4-1 and TRBJ2-1; the match to TRBD1 covers 8 bases. J lost 10 bases, V lost 0 bases, and 17 bases had no gene match. The CDR3 sequence is 18 residues long. Germline V gene lookup returns CDR1 MGHRA and CDR2 YSYEKL. The CDR3 region has the DNA TGCGCCAGCAGCCAAGAAGCCCTGGACAGGGAAGGCGCCTGCGAGCAGTTCTTC. Translated: CASSQEALDREGACEQFF.

This chain connects TRBV10-3 to TRBJ2-7; TRBD1 matches at 10 bases. From germline, CDR1 is ENHRY and CDR2 SYGVKD. V shed 6 bases, J shed 7 bases, and the junction held 6 bases outside the gene matches. The CDR3 loop spans 13 amino acids. DNA for the CDR3: TGTGCCATCAGGGACGGGACAGGGGAAGAGCAGTACTTC. Its protein is CAIRDGTGEEQYF.

The rearrangement joins TRBV28 to TRBJ2-1, with unresolved D. This CDR3 region has 14 residues. In germline, CDR1 is MDHEN, CDR2 SYDVKM. The CDR3 spells CATSLRYSYNEQFF. In nucleotides, the CDR3 is TGTGCGACCAGTTTAAGATACAGTTACAATGAGCAGTTCTTC.

This sequence joins TRBV19 and TRBJ1-5; 10 bases are a match to TRBD1. Trimming at V came to 7 bases and at J to 7 bases, leaving 10 bases not matched to a gene. The germline CDR1 and CDR2 sequences are LNHDA and SQIVND (reference sequence). The CDR3 covers 15 residues. This CDR3 reads CASTGDRGLRQPQHF. CDR3 bases: TGTGCCAGTACCGGGGACAGGGGCTTACGGCAGCCCCAGCATTTT.

The genes are TRBV4-1 and TRBJ2-5; TRBD1 matches at 9 bases. This CDR3 comprises 15 residues. The junction had 6 bases not matched to a gene; V was cut back by 2 bases and J by 5 bases. The germline V gene encodes CDR1 MGHRA and CDR2 YSYEKL. CDR3 bases: TGCGCCAGCAGCCAAAAACAGGGGGCAGGGGAGACCCAGTACTTC. It is translated as CASSQKQGAGETQYF.

V and J are TRBV19 and TRBJ2-3, with 14 bases lining up with TRBD2. Germline V gene lookup returns CDR1 LNHDA and CDR2 SQIVND (reference sequence). Trimming cost V 5 bases and J 1 base; bases outside gene matches: 5. The CDR3 length is 17 residues. In nucleotides, the CDR3 is TGTGCCAGTAGTTTGGGACTAGCGGGAGAACGCACAGATACGCAGTATTTT. It is translated as CASSLGLAGERTDTQYF.

This clone was observed a single time. This chain connects TRBV6-4 to TRBJ2-1; D call uncertain. The CDR3 runs to 15 residues. CDR1 is MRHNA, CDR2 SNTAGT, per germline. V lost 6 bases, J lost 0 bases, and 12 bases lay in between. CDR3 in DNA: TGTGCCAGCAGGGCAGCCGAAAGCTCCTACAATGAGCAGTTCTTC. It is translated as CASRAAESSYNEQFF.

The J gene is TRBJ1-4, the V gene TRBV27, with TRBD1 identical over 8 bases. The CDR3 consists of 15 residues. V lost 0 bases to trimming and J lost 8 bases; unmatched junction nucleotides: 5. The germline CDR1 and CDR2 sequences are MNHEY and SMNVEV (reference sequence). The CDR3 reads CASSLSTGGGEKLFF. The CDR3 DNA follows: TGTGCCAGCAGTTTATCCACAGGGGGTGGCGAAAAACTGTTTTTT.

The table lists this clone with a count of one. The chain links TRBV2 to TRBJ2-7; 8 nucleotides agree with TRBD2. The CDR3 length is 16 residues. CDR1 is SNHLY and CDR2 is FYNNEI in the germline V gene. With V trimmed by 0 bases and J by 4 bases, 8 bases remained unmatched. The CDR3 reads CASSEALSGINYEQYF. The DNA for the CDR3 is TGTGCCAGCAGTGAAGCGCTTAGCGGGATAAATTACGAGCAGTACTTC.

V gene TRBV28 combines with J gene TRBJ1-1; D ambiguous. Looked up from germline, CDR1 is MDHEN and CDR2 is SYDVKM. The CDR3 is 14 residues long. Trimming removed 3 bases at V and 6 bases at J, with 14 bases between. The DNA for the CDR3 is TGTGCCAGCAGTTTGGCCCGCTATAAGGCTGAAGCTTTCTTT. Translated: CASSLARYKAEAFF.

This clone has only one observation. The V call is TRBV4-1, the J call TRBJ2-3, with D maybe TRBD2 (5 bases). Germline V gives CDR1 MGHRA, CDR2 YSYEKL. Deletions cut 2 bases from V and 2 bases from J, with 8 bases between. The CDR3 runs 14 residues. CDR3 in amino acids: CASSQREDTDTQYF. CDR3 bases: TGCGCCAGCAGCCAACGGGAAGACACAGATACGCAGTATTTT.

V and J are TRBV5-1 and TRBJ2-1; 7 nucleotides match TRBD1. In germline, CDR1 is SGHRS, CDR2 YFSETQ. The CDR3 is 13 amino acids. J was trimmed by 6 bases and V by 5 bases; bases with no gene match: 5. The CDR3 DNA reads as TGCGCCAGCAGTTTGTCAGGGGGCAATGAGCAGTTCTTC. It specifies CASSLSGGNEQFF.

The CDR3 nucleotides read TGCGCCAGCAGCTCCCCGGGGACAGGGGATGGCTACACCTTC. Translation: CASSSPGTGDGYTF. The V and J genes are TRBV5-1 and TRBJ1-2, with TRBD1 identical over 10 bases. Germline assignment: CDR1 SGHRS and CDR2 YFSETQ. The trim removed 3 bases at V and 6 bases at J, leaving 5 bases unmatched. The CDR3 sequence is 14 residues long.

The genes are TRBV27 and TRBJ2-1; D is undetermined. Germline values: CDR1 MNHEY, CDR2 SMNVEV (reference sequence). The CDR3 spans 17 residues. V was shortened by 2 bases and J by 6 bases, with 20 bases between the two germline ends. CDR3 DNA sequence: TGTGCCAGCAGTTTAGTTGCCTCCGGCCGCTCGACCAATGAGCAGTTCTTC. Translated: CASSLVASGRSTNEQFF.

V gene TRBV2 combines with J gene TRBJ2-7; D is perhaps TRBD2 (6 bases). V was trimmed by 6 bases and J by 3 bases, leaving 24 bases between them. Germline V lookup: CDR1 SNHLY, CDR2 FYNNEI. This CDR3 is 17 amino acids long. CDR3: CASSGNRGTYKGYEQYF. CDR3 DNA: TGTGCCAGCAGCGGGAACCGAGGGACTTATAAGGGCTACGAGCAGTACTTC.

This clone came up once. The chain combines TRBV7-9 with TRBJ2-6, with no clear D. V was shortened by 3 bases and J by 4 bases, with 13 bases between the two germline ends. The CDR3 is 16 amino acids. CDR1 and CDR2 from the germline V gene are SEHNR and FQNEAQ (reference sequence). CDR3 nucleotide sequence: TGTGCCAGCAGCTTCCTTACAGTTCCCGGGGCCAACGTCCTGACTTTC. This translates into CASSFLTVPGANVLTF.

In its sample, this clone was seen a few times. This chain connects TRBV5-6 to TRBJ2-7; D uncertain. Deletions cut 0 bases from V and 7 bases from J, with 8 bases between. This CDR3 region has 12 residues. Looked up from germline, CDR1 is SGHDT and CDR2 is YYEEEE. In DNA, the CDR3 is TGTGCCAGCAGCTTGGGTATGGGGGAGCAGTACTTC. Translating gives CASSLGMGEQYF.

The rearrangement uses TRBV27 and TRBJ2-5, with D hard to call. This CDR3 is 14 amino acids long. V was shortened by 4 bases and J by 5 bases, with 14 bases between the two germline ends. From germline, CDR1 is MNHEY and CDR2 SMNVEV (reference sequence). The CDR3 sequence: CASSSPPFSETQYF. CDR3 nucleotides: TGTGCCAGCAGTTCCCCCCCCTTTTCGGAGACCCAGTACTTC.

V and J are TRBV6-6 and TRBJ1-6, with 7 bases lining up with TRBD1. Germline V gene sequence: CDR1 MNHNY, CDR2 SVGAGI (reference sequence). Trimming at V came to 4 bases and at J to 9 bases, leaving 9 bases not matched to a gene. The CDR3 extends over 15 amino acids. The CDR3 coding sequence is TGTGCCAGCAGTTGGGGACAGCGAGAGAGTTCACCCCTCCACTTT. It translates to CASSWGQRESSPLHF.

The J gene is TRBJ2-3, the V gene TRBV28, with 7 bases matching TRBD2. Germline V gene data show CDR1 as MDHEN and CDR2 as SYDVKM. This CDR3 has 16 residues. The J segment lost 2 bases and the V segment lost 6 bases, leaving 11 bases of the junction unmatched. The CDR3 region is CASSPGAGVVTDTQYF. CDR3 in DNA: TGTGCCAGCAGCCCTGGGGCGGGAGTTGTCACAGATACGCAGTATTTT.

Concerning this clone: Other DNA sequences within the sample encode an identical CDR3. This chain links TRBV28 with TRBJ1-5; D gene unclear. The CDR3 consists of 13 residues. The germline V gene encodes CDR1 MDHEN and CDR2 SYDVKM. V was trimmed by 3 bases and J by 1 base, leaving 4 bases between them. CDR3 DNA: TGTGCCAGCAGTTTCCGGAGCAATCAGCCCCAGCATTTT. Translated, it gives CASSFRSNQPQHF.

The CDR3 region is CASSIDMEAYEQYF. As DNA, the CDR3 is TGTGCCAGCAGTATTGACATGGAGGCCTACGAGCAGTACTTC. This sequence joins TRBV27 and TRBJ2-7; D perhaps matches TRBD2 (5 bases). CDR3 length: 14 amino acids. CDR1 and CDR2 (germline): MNHEY, SMNVEV (reference sequence). V was trimmed by 5 bases and J by 2 bases, leaving 13 bases between them.

The chain joins TRBV6-5 to TRBJ1-2, with D perhaps TRBD1 (6 bases). Trimming removed 0 bases from V and 4 bases from J, with 15 bases in between. The CDR3 runs to 16 residues. From germline, CDR1 is MNHEY and CDR2 SVGAGI. CDR3 bases: TGTGCCAGCAGTTACTCGATTGACAGGAAATCCTATGGCTACACCTTC. Amino acid sequence: CASSYSIDRKSYGYTF.

This chain links TRBV5-1 with TRBJ2-7; the D call may be TRBD1 or TRBD2 (5 bases each). Germline lookup yields CDR1 SGHRS and CDR2 YFSETQ. This CDR3 region has 15 residues. The V and J ends lost 4 bases and 3 bases respectively, with 17 bases between them. Here the CDR3 reads CASSPTGTINYEQYF. The CDR3 region has the DNA TGCGCCAGCAGCCCCACCGGGACGATCAACTACGAGCAGTACTTC.

This rearrangement joins TRBV28 to TRBJ2-2; D possibly corresponds to TRBD2 (5 bases). V was shortened by 3 bases and J by 0 bases, with 8 bases between the two germline ends. The CDR3 sequence is 15 residues long. Germline lookup yields CDR1 MDHEN and CDR2 SYDVKM. The CDR3: CASSFSVPNTGELFF. The CDR3 bases are TGTGCCAGCAGTTTTAGCGTCCCGAACACCGGGGAGCTGTTTTTT.

J is TRBJ2-3 and V is TRBV5-6; maybe TRBD2 (6 bases). CDR1 and CDR2 from the germline V gene are SGHDT and YYEEEE. The CDR3 contains 18 residues. The V and J ends lost 0 bases and 2 bases respectively, with 19 bases between them. The CDR3 sequence: CASSLEAESGVPTDTQYF. The CDR3 coding sequence is TGTGCCAGCAGCTTGGAGGCCGAGTCGGGGGTCCCCACAGATACGCAGTATTTT.

The chain uses TRBV27 and TRBJ1-6, with 7 bases matching TRBD1. Germline lookup yields CDR1 MNHEY and CDR2 SMNVEV (reference sequence). CDR3 length: 14 amino acids. V lost 6 bases, J lost 10 bases, and 9 bases stayed unmatched. The CDR3 reads CASRLQGNGSPLHF. In nucleotides, the CDR3 is TGTGCCAGCAGACTACAGGGGAATGGATCACCCCTCCACTTT.

This clone was seen a few times. The same CDR3 can be traced to other DNA sequences in this sample. The rearrangement uses TRBV30 and TRBJ2-7; 10 positions match TRBD2. After removal of 0 bases from V and 2 bases from J, the junction contained 1 base not matched to a gene. The CDR3 length is 14 residues. The germline CDR1 and CDR2 sequences are GTSNPN and SVGIG (reference sequence). The CDR3 here is CAWSVLAGTYEQYF. CDR3 sequence (DNA): TGTGCCTGGAGTGTACTAGCGGGAACCTACGAGCAGTACTTC. The full variable domain, with the rest looked up from reference TRBV30 and TRBJ2-7, is SQTIHQWPATLVQPVGSPLSLECTVEGTSNPNLYWYRQAAGRGLQLLFYSVGIGQISSEVPQNLSASRPQDRQFILSSKKLLLSDSGFYLCAWSVLAGTYEQYFGPGTRLTVT.

CDR3 loop: CASSLARRRNTEAFF. The CDR3 nucleotides are TGTGCCAGCAGCTTAGCTCGACGACGGAACACTGAAGCTTTCTTT. The chain combines TRBV7-8 with TRBJ1-1; D is uncertain. From germline, CDR1 is SGHVS and CDR2 FQNEAQ. CDR3 length equals 15 residues. Trimming took 0 bases from V and 1 from J, leaving 9 bases between them.